This TCR beta chain originates from a study of OX40 agonist ivuxolimab in advanced cancers. Across the study: Treatment of patients was with ivuxolimab, an agonistic anti-OX40 (CD134) antibody.

Only in-frame clones appear in the TCRdb table, and some are missing; sequencing was by immunoSEQ multiplex PCR. The repertoire includes 100,000 to 150,000 clones, approximately 92% of them detected once, and 0.15% to 0.17% sits in the top ten. This CDR3 has 14 residues. V lost 0 bases, J lost 6 bases, and 5 bases stayed unmatched. The germline V gene encodes CDR1 SGDLS and CDR2 YYNGEE. Study-wide results and limits: The specificity for antigen of the expanded peripheral T cells was not determined. Compared with CD4+, CD8+ T cells on average had more expanded clones.

Points on this clone: Its antigen is not identified.

The starting material was CD4+ or CD8+ T cells sorted from blood, obtained in a trial of the OX40 agonist ivuxolimab. The receptor was derived from an adult with an advanced solid tumor such as melanoma, head and neck, liver or kidney cancer. This chain uses TRBV9 with TRBJ2-7, with 8 bases matching TRBD1. CDR3 sequence (DNA): TGTGCCAGCAGCGTAGGACAGGGGTTCGGCGAGCAGTACTTC. This gives the protein CASSVGQGFGEQYF.